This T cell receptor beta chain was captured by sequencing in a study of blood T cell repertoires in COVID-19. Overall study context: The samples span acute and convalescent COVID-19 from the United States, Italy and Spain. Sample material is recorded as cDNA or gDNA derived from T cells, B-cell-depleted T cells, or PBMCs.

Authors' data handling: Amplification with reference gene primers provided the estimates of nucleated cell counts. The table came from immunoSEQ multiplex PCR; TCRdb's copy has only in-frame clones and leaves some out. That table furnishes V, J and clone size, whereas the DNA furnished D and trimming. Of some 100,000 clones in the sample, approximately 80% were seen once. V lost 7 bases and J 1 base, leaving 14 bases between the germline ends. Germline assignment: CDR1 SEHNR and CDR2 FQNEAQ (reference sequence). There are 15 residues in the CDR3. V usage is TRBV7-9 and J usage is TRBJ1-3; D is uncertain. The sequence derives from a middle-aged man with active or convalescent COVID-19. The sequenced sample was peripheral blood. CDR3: CASIQVEGSGNTIYF. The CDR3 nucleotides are TGTGCCAGCATCCAGGTGGAGGGTTCTGGAAACACCATATATTTT.